The clone carrying this T cell receptor beta chain was detected ten times or more. This record comes from a study of blood T cell repertoires in COVID-19. Study at large: Spain, Italy and the United States supplied samples that represented acute and convalescent COVID-19. T cells, B-cell-depleted T cells, or PBMCs provided the cDNA or gDNA that served as material.

Between the trimmed V and J ends, which lost 2 bases and 1 base, there was a span of 9 bases. The CDR3 consists of 14 residues. Looked up from germline, CDR1 is SGDLS and CDR2 is YYNGEE. Some clones are missing from TCRdb's copy, which holds only in-frame ones; the method was immunoSEQ multiplex PCR. The table has 200,000 to 300,000 clones, 75% to 85% seen once; the top ten hold more than 5%. The chain joins TRBV9 to TRBJ2-5; a possible D gene is TRBD2 (7 bases). Source material: peripheral blood. This receptor was taken from a human donor in a cohort sampled during active COVID-19. The CDR3 region has the DNA TGTGCCAGCAGCGTGGGGGGGCTCCAAGAGACCCAGTACTTC. Amino acids: CASSVGGLQETQYF.